Each of the 6 T cell receptor beta chains below was sequenced from the same sample in a study of STAT5B mutations in CD4+ large granular lymphocyte leukemia. Clones were sequenced by immunoSEQ multiplex PCR, and TCRdb holds only the in-frame ones, with some missing. The data contain more than 20,000 clones, 80% to 85% of them singletons. The sample was CD4+ T cells from blood buffy coats. The receptors originated from a human donor in good health.

The rearrangement joins TRBV11-3 to TRBJ1-4; D not certain. The V end lost 3 bases, the J end lost 8 bases, and 13 bases lay between the germline ends. CDR1 and CDR2 from the germline V gene are SGHNT and YENEEA. This CDR3 is built from 14 residues. The CDR3 spells CASSFSGLEEKLFF. The CDR3 coding sequence is TGTGCCAGCAGCTTTTCGGGGTTGGAAGAAAAACTGTTTTTT.

J is TRBJ1-2 and V is TRBV5-6; D unresolved. CDR3 length equals 12 residues. Germline CDR1 is SGHDT and CDR2 is YYEEEE. The V and J ends lost 0 bases and 6 bases respectively, with 6 bases between them. The CDR3 DNA sequence: TGTGCCAGCAGCTTGGGAGGCGATGGCTACACCTTC. Its translation is CASSLGGDGYTF.

The rearrangement links TRBV7-9 to TRBJ2-3; possibly TRBD1 for D (5 bases). Trimming took off 5 bases at V and 4 bases at J, with 7 bases between the two ends. From germline, CDR1 is SEHNR and CDR2 FQNEAQ (reference sequence). This CDR3 has 12 residues. CDR3 residues: CASSEQADTQYF. The CDR3 DNA is TGTGCCAGCAGCGAACAGGCAGATACGCAGTATTTT.

The rearrangement joins TRBV20-1 to TRBJ2-3; D remains unclear. The V end lost 2 bases, the J end lost 3 bases, and 3 bases lay between the germline ends. The CDR3 length is 11 residues. Germline V gene sequence: CDR1 DFQATT, CDR2 SNEGSKA (reference sequence). CDR3 DNA: TGCAGTGCTAGACGAACAGATACGCAGTATTTT. Residues: CSARRTDTQYF.

In its sample, this clone was seen once. V is TRBV7-2 and J is TRBJ1-2; 9 bases line up with TRBD1. Per the germline V gene, CDR1 is SGHTA and CDR2 is FQGNSA. J lost 5 bases, V lost 5 bases, and 6 bases had no gene match. This CDR3 is built from 14 residues. As DNA, the CDR3 is TGTGCCAGCAGCGACACAGGGGGCGTTTATGGCTACACCTTC. Protein: CASSDTGGVYGYTF. Supplemented by reference TRBV7-2 and TRBJ1-2, the full variable domain reads GAGVSQSPSNKVTEKGKDVELRCDPISGHTALYWYRQSLGQGLEFLIYFQGNSAPDKSGLPSDRFSAERTGGSVSTLTIQRTQQEDSAVYLCASSDTGGVYGYTFGSGTRLTVV.

The rearrangement uses TRBV30 and TRBJ1-1, with TRBD1 as a possible D gene (6 bases). The CDR3 length is 12 residues. Trimming stripped 7 bases from V and 1 base from J, with 10 bases between. Germline V gene sequence: CDR1 GTSNPN, CDR2 SVGIG (reference sequence). The CDR3 DNA sequence: TGTGCCTCATCCAGGGGGAACACTGAAGCTTTCTTT. Its protein product is CASSRGNTEAFF.